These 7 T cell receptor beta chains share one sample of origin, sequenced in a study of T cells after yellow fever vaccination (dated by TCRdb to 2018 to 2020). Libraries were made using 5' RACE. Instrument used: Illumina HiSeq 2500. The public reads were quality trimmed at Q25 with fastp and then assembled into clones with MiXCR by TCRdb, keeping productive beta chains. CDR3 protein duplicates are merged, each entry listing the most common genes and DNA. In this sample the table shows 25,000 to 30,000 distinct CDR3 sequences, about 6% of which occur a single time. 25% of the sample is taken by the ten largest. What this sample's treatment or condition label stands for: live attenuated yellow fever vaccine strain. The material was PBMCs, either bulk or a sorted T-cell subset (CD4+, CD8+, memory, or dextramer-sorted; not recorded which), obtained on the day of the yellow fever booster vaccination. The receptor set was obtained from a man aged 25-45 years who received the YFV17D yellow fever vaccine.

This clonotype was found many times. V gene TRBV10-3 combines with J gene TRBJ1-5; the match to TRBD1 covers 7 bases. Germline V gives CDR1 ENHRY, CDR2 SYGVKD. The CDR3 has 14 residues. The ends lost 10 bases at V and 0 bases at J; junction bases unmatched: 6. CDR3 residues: CASGTADSNQPQHF. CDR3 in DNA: TGTGCCAGCGGGACAGCCGATAGCAATCAGCCCCAGCATTTT.

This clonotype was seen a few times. The CDR3 coding sequence is TGTGCCAGCAGCTTAGAGGGCAGGGCAAATCAGCCCCAGCATTTT. Encoded protein: CASSLEGRANQPQHF. The rearrangement uses TRBV7-9 and TRBJ1-5, with D perhaps matching TRBD1 (5 bases). Germline V gives CDR1 SEHNR, CDR2 FQNEAQ (reference sequence). Trimming took off 1 base at V and 4 bases at J, with 11 bases between the two ends. There are 15 residues in the CDR3.

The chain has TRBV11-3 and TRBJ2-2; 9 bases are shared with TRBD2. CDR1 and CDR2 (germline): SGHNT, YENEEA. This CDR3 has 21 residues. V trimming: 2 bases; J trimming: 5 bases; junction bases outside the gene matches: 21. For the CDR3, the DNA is TGTGCCAGCAGCTTACAGTCCGGGCTAGCGGGACGACGTCTTCGGACCGGGGAGCTGTTTTTT. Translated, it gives CASSLQSGLAGRRLRTGELFF. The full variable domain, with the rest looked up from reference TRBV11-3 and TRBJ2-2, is EAGVVQSPRYKIIEKKQPVAFWCNPISGHNTLYWYLQNLGQGPELLIRYENEEAVDDSQLPKDRFSAERLKGVDSTLKIQPAELGDSAVYLCASSLQSGLAGRRLRTGELFFGEGSRLTVL.

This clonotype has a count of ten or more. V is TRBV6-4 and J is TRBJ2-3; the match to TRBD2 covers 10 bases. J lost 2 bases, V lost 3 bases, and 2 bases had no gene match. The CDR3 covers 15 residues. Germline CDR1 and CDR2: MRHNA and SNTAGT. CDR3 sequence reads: CASSELAGHTDTQYF. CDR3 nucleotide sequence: TGTGCCAGCAGTGAACTAGCGGGGCACACAGATACGCAGTATTTT.

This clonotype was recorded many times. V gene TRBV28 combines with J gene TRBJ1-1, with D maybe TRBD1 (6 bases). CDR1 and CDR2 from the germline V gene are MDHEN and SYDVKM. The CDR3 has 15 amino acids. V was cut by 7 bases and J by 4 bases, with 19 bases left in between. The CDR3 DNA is TGTGCCAGCATAGGTTCGGGGGGCGAGGGCACTGAAGCTTTCTTT. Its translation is CASIGSGGEGTEAFF.

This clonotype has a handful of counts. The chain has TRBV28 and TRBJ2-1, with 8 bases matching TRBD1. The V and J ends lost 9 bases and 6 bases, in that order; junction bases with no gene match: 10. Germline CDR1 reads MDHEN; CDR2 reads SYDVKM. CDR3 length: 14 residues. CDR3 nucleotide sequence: TGTGCCAGTATGCGGGACAGGCTGTTCAATGAGCAGTTCTTC. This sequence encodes CASMRDRLFNEQFF.

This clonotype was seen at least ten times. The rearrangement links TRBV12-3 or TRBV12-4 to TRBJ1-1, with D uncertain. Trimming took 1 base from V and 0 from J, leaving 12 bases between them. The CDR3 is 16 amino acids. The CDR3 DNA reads TGTGCCAGCAGTTTAGGGACTTTAGGCATGAACACTGAAGCTTTCTTT. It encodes CASSLGTLGMNTEAFF.